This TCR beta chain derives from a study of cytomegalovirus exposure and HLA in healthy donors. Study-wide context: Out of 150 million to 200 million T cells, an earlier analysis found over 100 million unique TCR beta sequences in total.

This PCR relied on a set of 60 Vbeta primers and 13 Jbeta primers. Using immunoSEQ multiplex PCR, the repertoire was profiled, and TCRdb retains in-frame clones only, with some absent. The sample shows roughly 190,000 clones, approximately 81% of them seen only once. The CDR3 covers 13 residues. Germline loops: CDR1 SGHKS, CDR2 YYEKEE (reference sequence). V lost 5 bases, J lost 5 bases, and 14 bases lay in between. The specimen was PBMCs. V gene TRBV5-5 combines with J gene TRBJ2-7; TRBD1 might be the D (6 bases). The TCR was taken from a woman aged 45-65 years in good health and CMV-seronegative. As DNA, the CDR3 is TGTGCCAGCAGTTCAGGGGTTACCGACGAGCAGTACTTC. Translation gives CASSSGVTDEQYF. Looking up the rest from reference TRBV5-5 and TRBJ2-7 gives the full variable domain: DAGVTQSPTHLIKTRGQQVTLRCSPISGHKSVSWYQQVLGQGPQFIFQYYEKEERGRGNFPDRFSARQFPNYSSELNVNALLLGDSALYLCASSSGVTDEQYFGPGTRLTVT.